These T cell receptor beta chains were read from a single sample in a study of blood T cells in healthy people across ages. TCRdb ran MiXCR on the 5' RACE reads and lists one entry per CDR3 protein. The sample consists of about a million distinct CDR3 sequences, around 48% of them appearing once. Sequencing input: blood. The receptors originated from a man aged 25 to 40 in good health. Both conserved end residues are part of each CDR3. D genes are given only for firm matches.

>TRBV6-1|NA|TRBJ2-1
CASSEAGSHLYNEQFF
>TRBV4-3|TRBD2|TRBJ2-2
CASSLGTSSSTGELFF
>TRBV20-1|NA|TRBJ1-4
CSASEGVGEKLFF
>TRBV5-6|NA|TRBJ1-5
CASSLEANQPQHF
>TRBV20-1|TRBD1|TRBJ1-2
CSANNPGQGNYGYTF
>TRBV20-1|NA|TRBJ1-5
CSARDPETGANQPQHF
>TRBV5-1|TRBD1|TRBJ1-4
CASSANPGGSEKLFF
>TRBV4-3|TRBD1|TRBJ2-7
CASSQARDSSYEQYF
>TRBV28|TRBD2|TRBJ2-7
CASSAPGTSGGRSSYEQYF
>TRBV4-1|TRBD1|TRBJ1-2
CASSQVGRGLGGYTF
>TRBV6-6|TRBD1|TRBJ1-2
CASSSLTGAINYGYTF
>TRBV29-1|NA|TRBJ1-2
CSVASGLGGYTF
>TRBV3-1|NA|TRBJ1-3
CASSQEILSGNTIYF
>TRBV29-1|TRBD2|TRBJ2-1
CSALGLAGYNEQFF
>TRBV4-1|TRBD1|TRBJ1-5
CASSLMGDSSNQPQHF
>TRBV10-3|TRBD1|TRBJ2-7
CAIRGTGTGHEQYF
>TRBV28|NA|TRBJ1-5
CASSFPPQPQHF
>TRBV10-3|NA|TRBJ2-5
CAISSGGYQETQYF
>TRBV7-2|NA|NA
CASSAKRKGYQETQYF
>TRBV20-1|TRBD1|TRBJ2-7
CSASTRTGGYEQYF
>TRBV7-9|TRBD2|TRBJ2-4
CASSPSLAGGPLVKNIQYF
>TRBV5-1|TRBD2|NA
CASSVASGGHEQYF
>TRBV20-1|NA|TRBJ1-5
CSVGDGASEPQHF
>TRBV5-1|NA|TRBJ2-1
CASRSEAGNEQFF
>TRBV9|NA|TRBJ1-3
CASSAGASGPNTIYF
>TRBV12-3/TRBV12-4|NA|TRBJ2-7
CASSLYGFSSYEQYF
>TRBV6-2/TRBV6-3|TRBD1|TRBJ2-7
CASSPPGQRSYEQYF
>TRBV7-2|NA|TRBJ2-5
CASSFLGLQETQYF
>TRBV6-2/TRBV6-3|NA|TRBJ2-3
CASSYLHRGLTDTQYF
>TRBV6-5|NA|TRBJ1-1
CAGRVLNTEAFF
>TRBV9|TRBD2|TRBJ2-5
CASSDPTGVAGEETQYF
>TRBV3-1|NA|TRBJ1-2
CASSLFSGTQALGYTF
>TRBV6-2/TRBV6-3|TRBD1|TRBJ2-7
CASNPGGYEQYF
>TRBV7-8|TRBD2|TRBJ2-3
CASSYSGGAGTDTQYF
>TRBV6-1|NA|TRBJ2-5
CASSEGRLQETQYF
>TRBV10-3|TRBD2|TRBJ2-3
CAISESTGGGASDTQYF
>TRBV27|NA|TRBJ2-7
CASSWRRGPYEQYF
>TRBV12-3/TRBV12-4|TRBD2|TRBJ2-5
CASFYLAGSYNEQYF
>TRBV29-1|NA|TRBJ2-7
CSASNGPYEQYF
>TRBV9|NA|TRBJ2-3
CASSVSGPVSTDTQYF